This T cell receptor beta chain was profiled in a study of molecular identifiers for immune sequencing clone quantification. Using a CD8+CD4-CCR7+CD45RA+ phenotype, naive CD8 T cells were sorted. The bulk TCR libraries were made with methods described before and with listed TCR primers. A single record per CDR3 protein comes from TCRdb applying MiXCR to the PCR reads. The sample records approximately 550,000 distinct CDR3 sequences, around 21% being singletons. Comment on this clonotype: Its antigen remains unknown. This may be a read error, as it is one base from a much larger clone.

The study's findings and limits: Among effectors, clones above 20 RNA copies held over 97% of molecules; among naive cells, under 1%.

The sequencing input was naive CD8+ T cells from blood, with Jurkat cell RNA spiked in. Indicated subset: FACS-sorted CD8+CD4-CCR7+CD45RA+ naive T cells. The TCR comes from a human donor in good health. Some libraries in this study had Jurkat cell RNA spiked in.

Here the CDR3 reads CASSDGAASPEQYF. The CDR3 bases are TGTGCCAGCAGCGATGGCGCGGCCTCTCCCGAGCAGTACTTC. This chain joins TRBV2 and TRBJ2-7; D call uncertain. With 6 bases removed from V and 6 bases from J, the gap between germline ends came to 18 bases. Germline loops: CDR1 SNHLY, CDR2 FYNNEI. The CDR3 spans 14 residues.